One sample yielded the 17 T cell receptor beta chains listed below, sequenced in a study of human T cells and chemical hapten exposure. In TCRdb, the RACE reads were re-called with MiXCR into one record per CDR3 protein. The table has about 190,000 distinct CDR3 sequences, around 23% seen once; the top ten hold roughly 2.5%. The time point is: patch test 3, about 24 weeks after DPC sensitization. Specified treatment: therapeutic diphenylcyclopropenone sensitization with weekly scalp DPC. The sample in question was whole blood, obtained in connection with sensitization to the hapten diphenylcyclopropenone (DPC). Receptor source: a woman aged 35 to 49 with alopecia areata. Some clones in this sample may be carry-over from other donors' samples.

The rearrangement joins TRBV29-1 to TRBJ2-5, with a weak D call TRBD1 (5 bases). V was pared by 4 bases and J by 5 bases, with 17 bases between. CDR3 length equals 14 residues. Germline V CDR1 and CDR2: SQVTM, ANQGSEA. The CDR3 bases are TGCAGCGTTGTTGGACACCGGACGATCGAGACCCAGTACTTC. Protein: CSVVGHRTIETQYF.

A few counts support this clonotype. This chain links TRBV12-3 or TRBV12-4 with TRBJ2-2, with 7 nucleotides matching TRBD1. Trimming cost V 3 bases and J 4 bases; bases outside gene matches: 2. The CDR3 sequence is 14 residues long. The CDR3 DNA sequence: TGTGCCAGCAGTTTGGACAGGCCCACCGGGGAGCTGTTTTTT. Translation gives CASSLDRPTGELFF.

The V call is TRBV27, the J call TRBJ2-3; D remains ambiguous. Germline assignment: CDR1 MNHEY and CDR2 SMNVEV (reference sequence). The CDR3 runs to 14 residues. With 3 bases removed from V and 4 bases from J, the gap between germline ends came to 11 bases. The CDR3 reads CASSFSVPPDTQYF. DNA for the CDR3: TGTGCCAGCAGTTTTTCGGTTCCGCCAGATACGCAGTATTTT.

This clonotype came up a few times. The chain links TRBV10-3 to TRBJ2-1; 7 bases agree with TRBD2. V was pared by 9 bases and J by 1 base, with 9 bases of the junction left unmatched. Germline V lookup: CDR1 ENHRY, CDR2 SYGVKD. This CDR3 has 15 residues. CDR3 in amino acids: CAIKSSGPSYNEQFF. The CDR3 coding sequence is TGTGCCATTAAGTCTAGCGGACCTTCCTACAATGAGCAGTTCTTC.

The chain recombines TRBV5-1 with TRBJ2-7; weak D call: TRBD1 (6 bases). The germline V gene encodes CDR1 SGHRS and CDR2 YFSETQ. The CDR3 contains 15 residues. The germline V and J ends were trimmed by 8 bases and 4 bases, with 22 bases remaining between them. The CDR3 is CASTDPQGSAYEQYF. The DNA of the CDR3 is TGCGCCAGTACCGACCCTCAGGGGAGCGCATACGAGCAGTACTTC.

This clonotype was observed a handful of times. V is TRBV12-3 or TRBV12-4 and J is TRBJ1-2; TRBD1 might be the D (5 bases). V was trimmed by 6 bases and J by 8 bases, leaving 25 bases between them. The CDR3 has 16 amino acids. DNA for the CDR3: TGTGCCAGCAGGTCGGGCGGGACCCTCGGGGATCGGGGCTACACCTTC. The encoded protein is CASRSGGTLGDRGYTF.

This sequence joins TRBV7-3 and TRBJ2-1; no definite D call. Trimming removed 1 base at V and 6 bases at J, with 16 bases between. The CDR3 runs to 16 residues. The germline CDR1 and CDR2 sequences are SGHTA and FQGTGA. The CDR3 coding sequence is TGTGCCAGCAGCTTAATCCTGGCTGGTGGTCGCAATGAGCAGTTCTTC. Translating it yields CASSLILAGGRNEQFF. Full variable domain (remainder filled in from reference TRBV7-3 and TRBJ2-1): GAGVSQTPSNKVTEKGKYVELRCDPISGHTALYWYRQSLGQGPEFLIYFQGTGAADDSGLPNDRFFAVRPEGSVSTLKIQRTERGDSAVYLCASSLILAGGRNEQFFGPGTRLTVL.

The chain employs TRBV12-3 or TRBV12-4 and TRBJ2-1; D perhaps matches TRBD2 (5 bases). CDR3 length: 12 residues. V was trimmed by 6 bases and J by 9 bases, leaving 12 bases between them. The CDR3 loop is CASSPGVTEQFF. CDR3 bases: TGTGCCAGCAGCCCCGGGGTAACTGAGCAGTTCTTC.

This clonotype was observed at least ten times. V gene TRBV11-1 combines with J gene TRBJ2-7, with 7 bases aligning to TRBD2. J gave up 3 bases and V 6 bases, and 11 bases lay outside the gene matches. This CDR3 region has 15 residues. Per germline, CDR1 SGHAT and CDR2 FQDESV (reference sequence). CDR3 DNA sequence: TGTGCCAGCAGTGCGTTCAACGGGAGGCTCTACGAGCAGTACTTC. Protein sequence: CASSAFNGRLYEQYF.

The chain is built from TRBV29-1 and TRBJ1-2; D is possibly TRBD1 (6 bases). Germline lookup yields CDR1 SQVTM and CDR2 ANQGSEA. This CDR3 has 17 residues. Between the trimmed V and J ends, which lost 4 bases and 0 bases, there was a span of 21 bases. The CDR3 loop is CSVVPNPGGLANYGYTF. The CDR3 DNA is TGCAGCGTTGTACCAAATCCGGGGGGGCTAGCTAACTATGGCTACACCTTC.

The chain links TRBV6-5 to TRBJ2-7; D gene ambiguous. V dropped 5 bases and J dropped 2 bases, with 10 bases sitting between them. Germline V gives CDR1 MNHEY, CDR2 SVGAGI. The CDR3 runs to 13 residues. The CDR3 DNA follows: TGTGCCAGCAGTAATACAGTAACCTACGAGCAGTACTTC. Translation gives CASSNTVTYEQYF.

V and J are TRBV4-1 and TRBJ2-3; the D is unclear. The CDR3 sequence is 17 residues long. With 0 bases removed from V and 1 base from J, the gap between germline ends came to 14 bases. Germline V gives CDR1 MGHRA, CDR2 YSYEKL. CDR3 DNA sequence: TGCGCCAGCAGCCAAGAAGGGTATAGAGGCCGCACAGATACGCAGTATTTT. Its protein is CASSQEGYRGRTDTQYF.

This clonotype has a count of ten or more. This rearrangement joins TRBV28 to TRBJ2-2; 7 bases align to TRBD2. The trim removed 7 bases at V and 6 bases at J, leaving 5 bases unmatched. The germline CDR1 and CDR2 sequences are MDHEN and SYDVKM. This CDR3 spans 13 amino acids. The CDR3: CASTPAGAGELFF. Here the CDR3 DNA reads TGTGCCAGCACCCCTGCGGGGGCCGGGGAGCTGTTTTTT.

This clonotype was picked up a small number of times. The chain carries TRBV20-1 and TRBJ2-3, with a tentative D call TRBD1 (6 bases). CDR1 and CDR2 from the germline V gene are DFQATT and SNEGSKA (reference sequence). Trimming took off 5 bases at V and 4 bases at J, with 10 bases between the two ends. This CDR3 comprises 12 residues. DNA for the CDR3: TGCAGTGCTTCCAGGGGAGCAGATACGCAGTATTTT. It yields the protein CSASRGADTQYF.

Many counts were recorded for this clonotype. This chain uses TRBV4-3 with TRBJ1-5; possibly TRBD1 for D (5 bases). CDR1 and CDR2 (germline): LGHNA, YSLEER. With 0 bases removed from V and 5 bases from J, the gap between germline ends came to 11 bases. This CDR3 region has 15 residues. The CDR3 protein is CASSQDVAGDQPQHF. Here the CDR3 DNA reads TGCGCCAGCAGCCAAGACGTGGCGGGGGATCAGCCCCAGCATTTT.

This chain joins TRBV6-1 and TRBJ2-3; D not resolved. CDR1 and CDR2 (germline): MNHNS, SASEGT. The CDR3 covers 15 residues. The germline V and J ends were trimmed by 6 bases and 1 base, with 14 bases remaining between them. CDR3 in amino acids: CASRAQMTGTDTQYF. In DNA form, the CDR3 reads TGTGCCAGCAGGGCACAGATGACTGGCACAGATACGCAGTATTTT.

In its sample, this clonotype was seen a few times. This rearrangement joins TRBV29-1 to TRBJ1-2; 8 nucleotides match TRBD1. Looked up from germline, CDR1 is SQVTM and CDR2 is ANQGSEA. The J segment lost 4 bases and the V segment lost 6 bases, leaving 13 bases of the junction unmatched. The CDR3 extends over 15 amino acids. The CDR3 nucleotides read TGCAGCGTGACAGGGGACATGAATGGAGGCTATGGCTACACCTTC. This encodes CSVTGDMNGGYGYTF. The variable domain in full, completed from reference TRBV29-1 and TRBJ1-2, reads SAVISQKPSRDICQRGTSLTIQCQVDSQVTMMFWYRQQPGQSLTLIATANQGSEATYESGFVIDKFPISRPNLTFSTLTVSNMSPEDSSIYLCSVTGDMNGGYGYTFGSGTRLTVV.